The 8 T cell receptor beta chains listed next were all sequenced from one sample in a study of T cell repertoires in cytomegalovirus infection. Using its own MiXCR run on the reads, TCRdb lists one record per CDR3 protein. The sample holds roughly 990,000 distinct CDR3 sequences, about 33% seen once. Their antigen targets remain unknown. The sample was cultured CD8+ T cells from PBMCs, taken from culture after CMV antigen stimulation. The receptors were gathered from a human donor in good health (CMV status not recorded). Some clones in this sample may be carry-over from other donors' samples.

This clonotype was recorded many times. This chain links TRBV7-6 with TRBJ2-7, with TRBD1 matching over 7 bases. V lost 3 bases to trimming and J lost 5 bases; unmatched junction nucleotides: 10. Germline CDR1 and CDR2: SGHVS and FNYEAQ. This CDR3 is 15 amino acids long. The CDR3 DNA follows: TGTGCCAGCAGCTTCGGGACAGACCTCTACAACGAGCAGTACTTC. Its protein product is CASSFGTDLYNEQYF.

The rearrangement joins TRBV27 to TRBJ1-1; D is possibly TRBD1 (5 bases). This CDR3 region has 17 residues. Germline V gene sequence: CDR1 MNHEY, CDR2 SMNVEV (reference sequence). V gave up 7 bases and J gave up 1 base, with 22 bases separating them. CDR3 DNA: TGTGCCAGCAAGGCCTTTTGGGGGTCCCATACGAACACTGAAGCTTTCTTT. Protein sequence: CASKAFWGSHTNTEAFF.

As to this clonotype: The junction differs from germline at one of its ends, possibly a read error. The chain recombines TRBV7-7 with TRBJ2-3, with 7 bases identical to TRBD2. The CDR3 loop spans 16 amino acids. Germline V gene sequence: CDR1 SSHAT, CDR2 FNYEAQ (reference sequence). CDR3 sequence (DNA): TGTGCTAGCAGCTTAGTTCCGGGACTAATGGTGGATACGCAGTATTTT. Translated: CASSLVPGLMVDTQYF.

This clonotype has a handful of counts. V gene TRBV6-2 or TRBV6-3 combines with J gene TRBJ2-1; TRBD2 matches at 10 bases. Germline loops: CDR1 MNHEY, CDR2 SVGEGT. CDR3 size: 17 residues. The V segment lost 0 bases and the J segment 3 bases; nucleotides outside the gene matches: 5. CDR3 in DNA: TGTGCCAGCAGTTACTCTCGACTAGCGGGCCACTACAATGAGCAGTTCTTC. It specifies CASSYSRLAGHYNEQFF.

The V gene is TRBV24-1, the J gene TRBJ2-7; TRBD1 might be the D (5 bases). The CDR3 runs 15 residues. Germline V lookup: CDR1 KGHDR, CDR2 SFDVKD. The CDR3 sequence: CATSRRQLSSDEQYV. The CDR3 DNA follows: TGTGCCACCAGTCGACGACAGCTTTCCTCCGACGAGCAGTACGTC.

The J gene is TRBJ2-7, the V gene TRBV15, with D possibly matching TRBD1 (6 bases). V gave up 6 bases and J gave up 2 bases, with 11 bases separating them. Germline CDR1 reads LNHNV; CDR2 reads YYDKDF (reference sequence). CDR3 length equals 13 residues. The CDR3 loop reads CATRKDSAYEQYV. The CDR3 region has the DNA TGTGCCACCAGAAAGGACAGCGCCTACGAGCAGTACGTC.

The rearrangement links TRBV5-6 to TRBJ1-2; maybe TRBD1 (5 bases). Germline values: CDR1 SGHDT, CDR2 YYEEEE. With 4 bases removed from V and 3 bases from J, the gap between germline ends came to 19 bases. The CDR3 loop spans 16 amino acids. CDR3 DNA sequence: TGTGCCAGCAGCCTAACCCCTTGGCAGGGAGACTATGGCTACACCTTC. Amino acids: CASSLTPWQGDYGYTF.

The chain employs TRBV7-6 and TRBJ2-7, with 8 positions matching TRBD1. V lost 1 base, J lost 2 bases, and 4 bases stayed unmatched. This CDR3 contains 15 residues. Germline CDR1 SGHVS, CDR2 FNYEAQ. This CDR3 is CASSLGTGLAYEQYF. CDR3 bases: TGTGCCAGCAGCTTAGGGACAGGGCTCGCCTACGAGCAGTACTTC.